The text below deals with one TCR beta chain. Its antigen is not identified. The sample originates from a study of cytotoxic CD8 clonotypes in ibrutinib-treated CLL. Study-wide background: Complete response was seen in 2 patients and partial in approximately 24; roughly twelve progressed and around 14 stayed remitted after a median roughly 65 months.

About 2 micrograms of genomic DNA (from cryopreserved PBMCs) were used for TCR beta libraries. Germline V lookup: CDR1 PRHDT, CDR2 FYEKMQ (reference sequence). The CDR3 spans 14 residues. Trimming took 3 bases from V and 8 from J, leaving 11 bases between them. Whole-study results and caveats: Public clonotypes, found uncommonly, either contracted or stayed stable on treatment. Sustained-remission and progressing patients were not sampled at matched times.

Repertoires were generated with immunoSEQ multiplex PCR, while TCRdb's copy carries only in-frame clones and drops some. The sample contains about 160,000 clones, 81% of which appear only once. V gene TRBV13 combines with J gene TRBJ1-6; D perhaps matches TRBD1 (5 bases). The sample was PBMCs, taken after 12 months of ibrutinib treatment. The clonotype was recovered from a human donor with chronic lymphocytic leukemia. As DNA, the CDR3 is TGTGCCAGCAGCTTCGGGGGATCAGATTCACCCCTCCACTTT. It encodes CASSFGGSDSPLHF.